Each of the 27 T cell receptor beta chains below was sequenced from the same sample in a study of cytomegalovirus exposure and HLA in healthy donors. This table comes from immunoSEQ multiplex PCR, and its TCRdb copy is limited to in-frame clones, with some not included. This sample has 100,000 to 130,000 clones, with under 85% found just once. The material sequenced was PBMCs. These receptors were collected from a woman between 18 and 29 years old in good health and CMV-seronegative.

The J gene is TRBJ2-3, the V gene TRBV10-2; possibly TRBD1 for D (5 bases). Deletions cut 3 bases from V and 3 bases from J, with 13 bases between. The CDR3 contains 15 residues. Germline assignment: CDR1 WSHSY and CDR2 SAAADI. DNA of the CDR3: TGCGCCAGCAGTGACTGGGTTACAGGAACAGATACGCAGTATTTT. This sequence encodes CASSDWVTGTDTQYF.

This chain uses TRBV6-6 with TRBJ2-5, with D possibly TRBD1 on 6 matching bases. V lost 2 bases, J lost 5 bases, and 18 bases lay in between. The CDR3 spans 16 residues. CDR1 MNHNY and CDR2 SVGAGI come from the germline V gene (reference sequence). CDR3 sequence reads: CASSYGPHRADETQYF. CDR3 coding DNA: TGTGCCAGCAGTTACGGCCCCCACAGGGCAGACGAGACCCAGTACTTC.

The chain carries TRBV7-9 and TRBJ2-1; TRBD2 might be the D (5 bases). Trimming left V 7 bases short and J 8 bases short, with 15 bases between. Looked up from germline, CDR1 is SEHNR and CDR2 is FQNEAQ (reference sequence). The CDR3 loop spans 13 amino acids. The DNA of the CDR3 is TGTGCCAGCATCACCCCTGGGAGCTATGAGCAGTTCTTC. Translating gives CASITPGSYEQFF. Looking up the rest from reference TRBV7-9 and TRBJ2-1 gives the full variable domain: DTGVSQNPRHKITKRGQNVTFRCDPISEHNRLYWYRQTLGQGPEFLTYFQNEAQLEKSRLLSDRFSAERPKGSFSTLEIQRTEQGDSAMYLCASITPGSYEQFFGPGTRLTVL.

The chain links TRBV7-9 to TRBJ1-5; 8 bases map to TRBD1. The V and J ends lost 1 base and 5 bases, in that order; junction bases with no gene match: 4. CDR3 length equals 15 residues. Germline V gene data show CDR1 as SEHNR and CDR2 as FQNEAQ (reference sequence). This CDR3 is CASSLGGTGDQPQHF. The CDR3 nucleotides are TGTGCCAGCAGCTTAGGCGGGACAGGCGATCAGCCCCAGCATTTT.

There are a few counts of this clone. The V call is TRBV4-2, the J call TRBJ1-6; 12 bases agree with TRBD1. The CDR3 totals 15 residues. V lost 3 bases and J lost 9; bases outside the gene matches: 3. Germline-derived CDR1 and CDR2 are LGHNA and YNFKEQ. The CDR3 loop is CASSQGTGGRSPLHF. Written as DNA, the CDR3 is TGTGCCAGCAGCCAGGGGACAGGGGGCCGTTCACCCCTCCACTTT.

This chain uses TRBV2 with TRBJ2-7; TRBD1 matches 10 bases. Looked up from germline, CDR1 is SNHLY and CDR2 is FYNNEI. J gave up 3 bases and V 3 bases, and 2 bases lay outside the gene matches. This CDR3 contains 14 residues. The CDR3 sequence: CASSDWDRGYEQYF. Written as DNA, the CDR3 is TGTGCCAGCAGTGATTGGGACAGGGGCTACGAGCAGTACTTC.

J is TRBJ2-5 and V is TRBV30; the D gene is possibly TRBD1 (5 bases). CDR1 GTSNPN and CDR2 SVGIG come from the germline V gene (reference sequence). V was cut by 2 bases and J by 1 base, with 17 bases left in between. This CDR3 has 16 amino acids. The CDR3 spells CAWSLIRAGIQETQYF. CDR3 in DNA: TGTGCCTGGAGTTTAATCCGGGCAGGGATCCAAGAGACCCAGTACTTC.

There are a few counts of this clone. The V gene is TRBV5-6, the J gene TRBJ2-7; TRBD1 might be the D (5 bases). The CDR3 sequence is 12 residues long. Trimming stripped 2 bases from V and 3 bases from J, with 6 bases between. The germline V gene has CDR1 SGHDT and CDR2 YYEEEE. CDR3 sequence (DNA): TGTGCCAGCAGCTTAGGGGACTACGAGCAGTACTTC. Translated: CASSLGDYEQYF.

The V call is TRBV9, the J call TRBJ1-5; D is uncertain. There are 13 residues in the CDR3. Germline CDR1 and CDR2: SGDLS and YYNGEE. V was shortened by 0 bases and J by 1 base, with 2 bases between the two germline ends. The CDR3, as DNA: TGTGCCAGCAGCGTAGCAAGCAATCAGCCCCAGCATTTT. Its protein is CASSVASNQPQHF.

The chain joins TRBV27 to TRBJ2-1; 7 bases align to TRBD2. The CDR3 sequence is 15 residues long. Germline values: CDR1 MNHEY, CDR2 SMNVEV (reference sequence). Trimming at V came to 3 bases and at J to 6 bases, leaving 8 bases not matched to a gene. The CDR3 region is CASSFGLVGANEQFF. The CDR3 DNA reads as TGTGCCAGCAGTTTCGGACTAGTTGGGGCCAATGAGCAGTTCTTC.

The chain combines TRBV10-3 with TRBJ1-5; D is ambiguous. Germline V gene sequence: CDR1 ENHRY, CDR2 SYGVKD. The CDR3 spans 15 residues. Between the trimmed V and J ends, which lost 3 bases and 4 bases, there was a span of 13 bases. The CDR3 is CAISENGGLNQPQHF. The DNA of the CDR3 is TGTGCCATCAGTGAAAATGGCGGGTTAAATCAGCCCCAGCATTTT.

This clone has a single count. The genes are TRBV7-9 and TRBJ2-1, with a weak D call TRBD1 (6 bases). There are 16 residues in the CDR3. Germline V gene lookup returns CDR1 SEHNR and CDR2 FQNEAQ (reference sequence). V lost 3 bases and J lost 0, with 12 bases in between. The CDR3, as DNA: TGTGCCAGCAGCTTCCACAGGGAAACCTCCTACAATGAGCAGTTCTTC. As protein: CASSFHRETSYNEQFF.

The chain joins TRBV29-1 to TRBJ1-6, with TRBD1 identical over 9 bases. This CDR3 has 13 amino acids. J lost 8 bases, V lost 6 bases, and 5 bases had no gene match. CDR1 and CDR2 from the germline V gene are SQVTM and ANQGSEA. This CDR3 is CSVGGTGHSPLHF. The CDR3 nucleotides read TGCAGCGTGGGGGGGACAGGGCATTCACCCCTCCACTTT.

CDR3 in amino acids: CASGFPTGSTEAFF. In DNA form, the CDR3 reads TGTGCTAGTGGTTTCCCGACAGGGAGCACTGAAGCTTTCTTT. The rearrangement links TRBV12-5 to TRBJ1-1, with TRBD1 matching over 7 bases. Germline V gives CDR1 LGHNT, CDR2 FRNRAP. The CDR3 has 14 residues. V lost 3 bases to trimming and J lost 4 bases; unmatched junction nucleotides: 5.

This rearrangement joins TRBV2 to TRBJ1-4; 10 bases match TRBD1. Germline loops: CDR1 SNHLY, CDR2 FYNNEI. The CDR3 has 14 residues. V lost 6 bases to trimming and J lost 5 bases; unmatched junction nucleotides: 3. The CDR3 sequence is CASSETGGNEKLFF. The CDR3 DNA follows: TGTGCCAGCAGCGAGACAGGGGGCAATGAAAAACTGTTTTTT. Complete variable domain (other parts from reference TRBV2 and TRBJ1-4): EPEVTQTPSHQVTQMGQEVILRCVPISNHLYFYWYRQILGQKVEFLVSFYNNEISEKSEIFDDQFSVERPDGSNFTLKIRSTKLEDSAMYFCASSETGGNEKLFFGSGTQLSVL.

The gene calls are TRBV6-1 and TRBJ1-1, with D possibly TRBD1 on 6 matching bases. Trimming stripped 2 bases from V and 4 bases from J, with 17 bases between. Germline CDR1 is MNHNS and CDR2 is SASEGT. The CDR3 extends over 16 amino acids. CDR3 residues: CASSEFRGQGGTEAFF. The CDR3 DNA reads TGTGCCAGCAGTGAATTTCGGGGACAAGGGGGCACTGAAGCTTTCTTT.

The chain has TRBV5-1 and TRBJ2-3; D is ambiguous. CDR1 is SGHRS and CDR2 is YFSETQ in the germline V gene. Trimming took off 1 base at V and 3 bases at J, with 9 bases between the two ends. The CDR3 is 14 amino acids. The chain's CDR3 is CASSLSDGTDTQYF. In DNA, the CDR3 is TGCGCCAGCAGCTTGAGCGATGGGACAGATACGCAGTATTTT.

This clone was recorded a few times. The chain carries TRBV4-1 and TRBJ2-2; the match to TRBD2 covers 10 bases. This CDR3 has 16 residues. Germline CDR1 MGHRA, CDR2 YSYEKL. J gave up 0 bases and V 2 bases, and 0 bases lay outside the gene matches. CDR3 residues: CASSQLAGANTGELFF. The CDR3 DNA follows: TGCGCCAGCAGCCAACTAGCGGGAGCGAACACCGGGGAGCTGTTTTTT.

The rearrangement uses TRBV27 and TRBJ2-7, with D possibly being TRBD1 (6 bases). The germline V gene has CDR1 MNHEY and CDR2 SMNVEV (reference sequence). The CDR3 is 13 residues long. V was cut by 4 bases and J by 3 bases, with 10 bases left in between. CDR3 coding DNA: TGTGCCAGCAGTTCACGGGACAACTACGAGCAGTACTTC. This codes for CASSSRDNYEQYF.

This sequence joins TRBV7-9 and TRBJ1-2; TRBD1 is a possible D gene (5 bases). V was pared by 3 bases and J by 4 bases, with 9 bases between. The CDR3 extends over 13 amino acids. Germline-derived CDR1 and CDR2 are SEHNR and FQNEAQ (reference sequence). CDR3 bases: TGTGCCAGCAGCTTGGGACTGACCTATGGCTACACCTTC. It is translated as CASSLGLTYGYTF.

The chain has TRBV7-8 and TRBJ1-2; TRBD1 matches 7 bases. Germline CDR1 and CDR2: SGHVS and FQNEAQ. After removal of 8 bases from V and 0 bases from J, the junction contained 6 bases not matched to a gene. The length of the CDR3 is 14 residues. The CDR3, as DNA: TGTGCCAGCGGGGGACAGTACTCTAACTATGGCTACACCTTC. Its translation is CASGGQYSNYGYTF.

The chain links TRBV12-5 to TRBJ1-2; D is undetermined. Trimming took 5 bases from V and 8 from J, leaving 15 bases between them. This CDR3 is 13 amino acids long. CDR1 LGHNT and CDR2 FRNRAP come from the germline V gene. Written as DNA, the CDR3 is TGTGCTAGTGGTACTACAGCGGGAGCAGGCTACACCTTC. It is translated as CASGTTAGAGYTF.

V is TRBV14 and J is TRBJ2-6; perhaps TRBD2 as D (6 bases). Germline V gene data show CDR1 as SGHDN and CDR2 as FVKESK. V lost 6 bases to trimming and J lost 4 bases, with 16 bases between them. The CDR3 has 16 amino acids. The CDR3 here is CASRAGTLYGANVLTF. For the CDR3, the DNA is TGTGCCAGCAGGGCAGGGACTTTGTACGGGGCCAACGTCCTGACTTTC.

The V call is TRBV5-1, the J call TRBJ2-2; D gene unclear. V gave up 2 bases and J gave up 3 bases, with 8 bases separating them. Germline V CDR1 and CDR2: SGHRS, YFSETQ. The CDR3 runs to 14 residues. CDR3 sequence reads: CASSFADHTGELFF. As DNA, the CDR3 is TGCGCCAGCAGCTTCGCGGATCACACCGGGGAGCTGTTTTTT.

The chain recombines TRBV5-1 with TRBJ2-3; 8 bases match TRBD1. This CDR3 region has 15 residues. Germline V gene data show CDR1 as SGHRS and CDR2 as YFSETQ. Trimming at V came to 3 bases and at J to 2 bases, leaving 5 bases not matched to a gene. This chain's CDR3 is CASSYRDRTTDTQYF. The CDR3 DNA reads as TGCGCCAGCAGCTACCGGGACAGGACCACAGATACGCAGTATTTT.

This clone was detected only once. The chain couples TRBV7-3 to TRBJ2-5, with D perhaps TRBD1 (5 bases). Between the trimmed V and J ends, which lost 3 bases and 5 bases, there was a span of 10 bases. This CDR3 has 13 residues. The V gene's germline CDR1 is SGHTA and CDR2 FQGTGA. In DNA, the CDR3 is TGTGCCAGCAGCTTCAGGGCGTGGGAGACCCAGTACTTC. This gives the protein CASSFRAWETQYF.

The genes are TRBV9 and TRBJ2-7; TRBD1 matches 9 bases. The CDR3 spans 14 residues. In germline, CDR1 is SGDLS, CDR2 YYNGEE. V lost 4 bases, J lost 5 bases, and 7 bases stayed unmatched. Written as DNA, the CDR3 is TGTGCCAGCAGCCCCCGGGACAGGGTAGACGAGCAGTACTTC. It is translated as CASSPRDRVDEQYF. The full variable domain, with the rest looked up from reference TRBV9 and TRBJ2-7, is DSGVTQTPKHLITATGQRVTLRCSPRSGDLSVYWYQQSLDQGLQFLIQYYNGEERAKGNILERFSAQQFPDLHSELNLSSLELGDSALYFCASSPRDRVDEQYFGPGTRLTVT.